These T cell receptor beta chains were read from a single sample in a study of T cells in Graves' hyperthyroidism and ophthalmopathy. A single record per CDR3 protein comes from TCRdb applying MiXCR to the multiplex PCR reads. The repertoire holds about 320,000 distinct CDR3 sequences, with over 15% as singletons. Material for sequencing was blood. The receptors derive from a man aged 30 to 39 with Graves' hyperthyroidism. The CDR3 runs from the conserved cysteine through the conserved F or W. The order of the fields is J gene, D gene, V gene, clone size, CDR3 protein, CDR3 DNA. A D gene is named only where the DNA matches it firmly. Clone size is given for some rows only: seen once, a few or many times, or a class if the clone is expanded.

>TRBJ2-4|NA|TRBV20-1|NA
CSARDLGTNKNIQYF
TGCAGTGCTAGAGATTTGGGGACAAACAAAAACATTCAGTACTTC
>TRBJ1-1|TRBD1|TRBV20-1|NA
CSARGDRIPREAFF
TGCAGTGCTCGTGGGGACAGAATACCAAGGGAAGCTTTCTTT
>TRBJ2-2|TRBD2|TRBV7-9|few
CASSPQLATGELFF
TGTGCCAGCAGCCCGCAACTAGCGACCGGGGAGCTGTTTTTT
>TRBJ2-1|NA|TRBV29-1|many
CSVDVQGLGRNEQFF
TGCAGCGTTGACGTACAGGGTCTTGGTCGCAATGAGCAGTTCTTC
>TRBJ1-4|NA|TRBV30|many
CASGTNYEKLFF
TGTGCCTCCGGGACAAACTATGAAAAACTGTTTTTT
>TRBJ2-7|TRBD2|TRBV12-3/TRBV12-4|NA
CASSLGPGLETAEQYF
TGTGCCAGCAGTTTAGGCCCGGGACTAGAGACCGCCGAGCAGTACTTC
>TRBJ1-2|NA|TRBV10-3|few
CAINIGGYGYTF
TGTGCCATCAACATTGGCGGCTATGGCTACACCTTC
>TRBJ2-1|NA|TRBV7-9|NA
CASSPGGSEQFF
TGTGCCAGCAGCCCAGGCGGCAGTGAGCAGTTCTTC
>TRBJ2-2|NA|TRBV3-1|many
CASSQALTSATGELFF
TGTGCCAGCAGCCAAGCCCTGACTAGTGCCACCGGGGAGCTGTTTTTT
>TRBJ2-5|TRBD2|TRBV20-1|few
CSPTRAGGQETQYF
TGCAGCCCTACCCGAGCGGGAGGGCAAGAGACCCAGTACTTC
>TRBJ1-4|NA|TRBV28|many
CASREVNEKLFF
TGTGCCAGCAGGGAGGTGAATGAAAAACTGTTTTTT
>TRBJ1-6|TRBD1|TRBV5-4|NA
CAATGQGGSPLHF
TGTGCCGCTACCGGACAGGGGGGTTCACCCCTCCACTTT
>TRBJ2-7|NA|TRBV20-1|many
CSARAGAGSYEQYF
TGCAGTGCTAGAGCCGGGGCGGGAAGCTACGAGCAGTACTTC
>TRBJ2-5|NA|TRBV10-3|NA
CASGIGETQYF
TGTGCCAGTGGGATAGGGGAGACCCAGTACTTC
>TRBJ2-5|NA|TRBV12-3/TRBV12-4|few
CASSLLRDETQYF
TGTGCCAGCAGTTTACTCCGCGATGAGACCCAGTACTTC
>TRBJ2-7|NA|TRBV28|many
CASSPRDFRYEQYF
TGTGCCAGCAGTCCGCGGGACTTCCGCTACGAGCAGTACTTC
>TRBJ2-7|NA|TRBV28|many
CASSSANYEQYF
TGTGCCAGCAGTTCCGCCAACTACGAGCAGTACTTC
>TRBJ2-3|NA|TRBV20-1|NA
CSAEWSPTDTQYF
TGCAGTGCGGAATGGAGCCCCACAGATACGCAGTATTTT
>TRBJ2-7|TRBD1|TRBV5-5|many
CASSLEGTGTYEQYF
TGTGCCAGCAGCTTGGAGGGGACAGGTACCTACGAGCAGTACTTC
>TRBJ2-1|NA|TRBV3-1|many
CASSQGLPRGGDEQFF
TGTGCCAGCAGCCAAGGGCTTCCCAGGGGGGGGGATGAGCAGTTCTTC
>TRBJ2-1|NA|TRBV14|NA
CASSQLWVEQFF
TGTGCCAGCAGCCAGCTCTGGGTTGAGCAGTTCTTC
>TRBJ2-3|NA|TRBV30|NA
CAWSPRDTQYF
TGTGCCTGGAGTCCCCGGGATACGCAGTATTTT
>TRBJ2-5|TRBD1|TRBV20-1|many
CSARVPQGAGETQYF
TGCAGTGCTAGAGTCCCACAGGGGGCGGGAGAGACCCAGTACTTC
>TRBJ2-3|NA|TRBV20-1|many
CSARAYHPGPRGDTQYF
TGCAGTGCTAGAGCCTACCACCCGGGCCCTAGGGGAGATACGCAGTATTTT
>TRBJ2-7|NA|TRBV29-1|NA
CSARGGTSGEQYF
TGCAGCGCCAGAGGGGGAACCTCCGGCGAGCAGTACTTC
>TRBJ2-5|NA|TRBV6-1|few
CASSEEPVSPGIQETQYF
TGTGCCAGCAGTGAAGAACCCGTTTCTCCAGGGATCCAAGAGACCCAGTACTTC
>TRBJ2-1|TRBD2|TRBV19|NA
CASSIASRPLAGISYNEQFF
TGTGCCAGTAGTATAGCTTCCCGCCCTCTAGCGGGAATATCCTACAATGAGCAGTTCTTC
>TRBJ2-7|TRBD1|TRBV10-3|NA
CATTSGGQSTGQYF
TGTGCCACGACGAGTGGGGGACAGAGTACGGGGCAGTACTTC
>TRBJ2-5|TRBD2|TRBV7-9|many
CASSPKPYGRAETQYF
TGTGCCAGCAGCCCGAAGCCTTACGGGAGGGCGGAGACCCAGTACTTC
>TRBJ2-1|TRBD1|TRBV12-3/TRBV12-4|NA
CASNYRGKEGEQFF
TGTGCCAGCAACTACAGGGGGAAGGAGGGTGAGCAGTTCTTC
>TRBJ1-2|NA|TRBV6-4|NA
CASTIARGYGYTF
TGTGCCAGCACCATTGCACGGGGATATGGCTACACCTTC
>TRBJ2-2|TRBD1|TRBV5-6|NA
CASSTGAEWNTGELFF
TGTGCCAGCAGCACAGGGGCGGAATGGAACACCGGGGAGCTGTTTTTT
>TRBJ2-7|NA|TRBV25-1|NA
CASSDRISSYEQYF
TGTGCCAGCAGTGACAGGATTAGCTCCTACGAGCAGTACTTC
>TRBJ1-1|NA|TRBV28|many
CASSFSDLGTEAFF
TGTGCCAGCAGTTTTTCGGATCTCGGGACTGAAGCTTTCTTT
>TRBJ1-3|NA|TRBV28|few
CASSLLGVGGNTIYF
TGTGCCAGCAGTTTATTAGGGGTGGGTGGAAACACCATATATTTT
>TRBJ1-1|NA|TRBV5-4|few
CASSSLLAEAFF
TGTGCCAGCAGCTCACTGCTTGCTGAAGCTTTCTTT
>TRBJ2-4|TRBD2|TRBV15|NA
CATSTGGAVKNIQYF
TGTGCCACCAGCACCGGGGGGGCGGTCAAAAACATTCAGTACTTC
>TRBJ2-5|NA|TRBV13|many
CASSPMGTAQYF
TGTGCCAGCAGCCCCATGGGAACGGCCCAGTACTTC
>TRBJ2-1|TRBD1|TRBV12-3/TRBV12-4|many
CASRRRDRLYNEQFF
TGTGCCAGCAGGCGCCGGGACAGGTTATACAATGAGCAGTTCTTC
>TRBJ2-5|NA|TRBV29-1|NA
CSVEWASLRETQYF
TGCAGCGTTGAATGGGCATCTCTAAGGGAGACCCAGTACTTC
>TRBJ2-7|NA|TRBV19|few
CASSFGDSAYEQYF
TGTGCCAGTAGTTTCGGTGATTCGGCCTACGAGCAGTACTTC
>TRBJ2-7|TRBD2|TRBV15|NA
CATSRERLAVYEQYF
TGTGCCACCAGCAGAGAACGACTAGCGGTGTACGAGCAGTACTTC
>TRBJ1-1|NA|TRBV5-4|NA
CASSLAAGEAFF
TGTGCCAGCAGCTTGGCCGCAGGGGAAGCTTTCTTT
>TRBJ2-7|TRBD2|TRBV6-4|NA
CASNPGQGWTSGMYEQYF
TGTGCCAGCAATCCGGGACAGGGTTGGACTAGCGGGATGTACGAGCAGTACTTC
>TRBJ2-5|NA|TRBV13|many
CASSRMRETQYF
TGTGCCAGCAGCCGGATGAGGGAGACCCAGTACTTC
>TRBJ2-2|NA|TRBV14|NA
CASSRTGPGELFF
TGTGCCAGCAGCCGGACTGGGCCCGGGGAGCTGTTTTTT
>TRBJ1-1|NA|TRBV7-8|many
CASSRQDLSPEAFF
TGTGCCAGCAGCCGCCAGGACCTATCCCCTGAAGCTTTCTTT
>TRBJ1-3|TRBD1|TRBV6-9|NA
CASSEKNRGPNTIYF
TGTGCCAGCAGCGAAAAAAACAGGGGGCCGAACACCATATATTTT
>TRBJ2-2|TRBD2|TRBV20-1|few
CSAYTAGHRELFF
TGCAGTGCATACACAGCGGGGCACAGGGAGCTGTTTTTT
>TRBJ2-1|TRBD1|TRBV7-3|many
CASSMTGPYNEQFF
TGTGCCAGCAGCATGACAGGGCCGTACAATGAGCAGTTCTTC
>TRBJ2-5|NA|TRBV12-3/TRBV12-4|many
CASSQYRKETQYF
TGTGCCAGCAGTCAATATCGGAAAGAGACCCAGTACTTC
>TRBJ1-1|NA|TRBV20-1|many
CSASPPDFNTEAFF
TGCAGTGCTAGCCCCCCGGATTTTAACACTGAAGCTTTCTTT
>TRBJ1-6|NA|TRBV11-2|many
CASSHGNSYNSPLHF
TGTGCCAGCAGTCACGGGAACTCCTATAATTCACCCCTCCACTTT
>TRBJ2-1|NA|TRBV6-1|many
CASSSLVDEQFF
TGTGCCAGCAGTTCGCTAGTCGATGAGCAGTTCTTC
>TRBJ2-7|TRBD1|TRBV19|once
CASTSTGPTWEQYF
TGTGCCAGTACATCGACAGGGCCCACTTGGGAGCAGTACTTC